The next 26 T cell receptor beta chains were all read from a single sample in a study of regulatory T cells in long-lasting Graves disease. Sample time point: persistent/refractory GD, antithyroid drugs over 5 years with positive TRAb. Researchers made the TCR library from RNA that was extracted from PBMCs. CDR3 regions were amplified by Arm-PCR using iRepertoire HTBI primers to build TCR beta libraries. TCRdb re-analysed the multiplex PCR reads in MiXCR, keeping a single row per CDR3 protein. The table has some 370,000 distinct CDR3 sequences, roughly 24% seen once; the top ten hold about 29%. The sequencing used peripheral blood mononuclear cells (PBMCs), collected when the disease was refractory, from a patient treated with antithyroid drugs. These receptors were collected from a middle-aged woman with Graves disease.

The chain employs TRBV6-1 and TRBJ2-2; possible D gene TRBD2, 6 bases. CDR1 MNHNS and CDR2 SASEGT come from the germline V gene. This CDR3 has 19 residues. Trimming removed 7 bases at V and 5 bases at J, with 29 bases between. The CDR3 DNA reads TGTGCCAGCATCAACGAACCCCCCAAGCGGGCCATACTGACCGGGGAGCTGTTTTTT. Its translation: CASINEPPKRAILTGELFF.

The sample holds a few counts of this clonotype. V usage is TRBV15 and J usage is TRBJ2-2; D is unclear. Germline V gives CDR1 LNHNV, CDR2 YYDKDF (reference sequence). The CDR3 spans 15 residues. Trimming stripped 1 base from V and 2 bases from J, with 8 bases between. The chain's CDR3 is CATSRGTVNTGELFF. Written as DNA, the CDR3 is TGTGCCACCAGCAGAGGAACTGTTAACACCGGGGAGCTGTTTTTT.

This chain connects TRBV11-2 to TRBJ1-1; D may be TRBD1 (5 bases). In germline, CDR1 is SGHAT, CDR2 FQNNGV. Trimming pared 5 bases from V and 3 bases from J, leaving 13 bases between. The CDR3 runs to 14 residues. The CDR3: CASSPTDRHTEAFF. As DNA, the CDR3 is TGTGCCAGCAGCCCTACTGACAGACACACTGAAGCTTTCTTT.

In this sample, this clonotype turned up many times. A read error may account for a junction end that differs from germline. The chain couples TRBV7-8 to TRBJ1-2; 7 bases are a match to TRBD1. The germline V gene has CDR1 SGHVS and CDR2 FQNEAQ. The CDR3 is made up of 16 amino acids. CDR3 region: CASSLFRAGGNFGYTF. The CDR3 coding sequence is TGTGCCAGCAGCTTGTTTAGGGCAGGGGGAAACTTTGGCTACACCTTC. The full variable domain, in which reference TRBV7-8 and TRBJ1-2 provide the parts outside the CDR3, is GAGVSQSPRYKVAKRGQDVALRCDPISGHVSLFWYQQALGQGPEFLTYFQNEAQLDKSGLPSDRFFAERPEGSVSTLKIQRTQQEDSAVYLCASSLFRAGGNFGYTFGSGTRLTVV.

This clonotype was observed at least ten times. The gene calls are TRBV20-1 and TRBJ2-5; 9 bases map to TRBD2. The ends lost 3 bases at V and 4 bases at J; junction bases unmatched: 6. The CDR3 contains 14 residues. Germline V gives CDR1 DFQATT, CDR2 SNEGSKA (reference sequence). The CDR3 DNA follows: TGCAGTGCTAGTTGGCTAGCGGGATCAGAGACCCAGTACTTC. Amino acid sequence: CSASWLAGSETQYF.

This clonotype was seen ten or more times. The chain is built from TRBV11-2 and TRBJ2-7; 10 bases agree with TRBD2. The CDR3 is 13 amino acids. Germline-derived CDR1 and CDR2 are SGHAT and FQNNGV. After removal of 6 bases from V and 3 bases from J, the junction contained 2 bases not matched to a gene. CDR3: CASRVAGGYEQYF. The CDR3 DNA reads TGTGCCAGCAGGGTAGCGGGAGGCTACGAGCAGTACTTC. Complete variable domain (other parts from reference TRBV11-2 and TRBJ2-7): EAGVAQSPRYKIIEKRQSVAFWCNPISGHATLYWYQQILGQGPKLLIQFQNNGVVDDSQLPKDRFSAERLKGVDSTLKIQPAKLEDSAVYLCASRVAGGYEQYFGPGTRLTVT.

A single count supports this clonotype. The chain has TRBV18 and TRBJ1-4, with D hard to call. V was cut by 4 bases and J by 0 bases, with 21 bases left in between. Germline V gene data show CDR1 as KGHSH and CDR2 as LQKENI. CDR3 length: 19 residues. The CDR3, as DNA: TGTGCCAGCTCACAGCTTGTCAGCCCGAGAGGCGCAACTAATGAAAAACTGTTTTTT. The encoded protein is CASSQLVSPRGATNEKLFF.

A few counts support this clonotype. The gene calls are TRBV2 and TRBJ2-2; D possibly uses TRBD1 or TRBD2 (5 bases each). There are 19 residues in the CDR3. Germline V gene sequence: CDR1 SNHLY, CDR2 FYNNEI. V lost 4 bases, J lost 5 bases, and 26 bases lay in between. CDR3 loop: CASSVSGPWGIAATGELFF. CDR3 coding DNA: TGTGCCAGCAGTGTGAGTGGGCCCTGGGGGATTGCCGCAACCGGGGAGCTGTTTTTT. The full variable domain, in which reference TRBV2 and TRBJ2-2 provide the parts outside the CDR3, is EPEVTQTPSHQVTQMGQEVILRCVPISNHLYFYWYRQILGQKVEFLVSFYNNEISEKSEIFDDQFSVERPDGSNFTLKIRSTKLEDSAMYFCASSVSGPWGIAATGELFFGEGSRLTVL.

The CDR3 spells CASSALGLAGSYEQYF. The CDR3 coding sequence is TGTGCCAGCAGTGCCTTAGGACTAGCGGGTTCCTACGAGCAGTACTTC. The chain has TRBV2 and TRBJ2-7; 11 positions agree with TRBD2. The V and J ends lost 4 bases and 1 base, in that order; junction bases with no gene match: 6. Germline values: CDR1 SNHLY, CDR2 FYNNEI. CDR3 length equals 16 residues.

This clonotype was detected many times. The chain couples TRBV28 to TRBJ2-7; 10 nucleotides match TRBD2. The CDR3 is made up of 15 amino acids. The J segment lost 0 bases and the V segment lost 7 bases, leaving 6 bases of the junction unmatched. Germline V gene sequence: CDR1 MDHEN, CDR2 SYDVKM. The CDR3: CASTHSSGSSYEQYF. For the CDR3, the DNA is TGTGCCAGCACCCATTCTAGCGGGAGCTCCTACGAGCAGTACTTC.

V is TRBV20-1 and J is TRBJ1-1; weak D call: TRBD1 (6 bases). This CDR3 comprises 13 residues. CDR1 and CDR2 (germline): DFQATT, SNEGSKA (reference sequence). Deletions cut 3 bases from V and 0 bases from J, with 8 bases between. In DNA, the CDR3 is TGCAGTGCTAGTCGGGACATGAACACTGAAGCTTTCTTT. Translated, it gives CSASRDMNTEAFF.

The sample holds a few counts of this clonotype. The chain links TRBV19 to TRBJ1-4; TRBD1 is a possible D gene (6 bases). The CDR3 sequence is 14 residues long. Germline V gene lookup returns CDR1 LNHDA and CDR2 SQIVND (reference sequence). The V end was cut by 8 bases, the J end by 6 bases, with 16 bases between. CDR3 in amino acids: CASGNREVDEKLFF. The CDR3, as DNA: TGTGCCAGTGGAAACAGGGAGGTTGATGAAAAACTGTTTTTT.

This clonotype was recorded a few times. V gene TRBV19 combines with J gene TRBJ1-3, with D hard to call. Trimming shortened V by 5 bases and J by 0 bases, and 11 bases separated the two germline ends. CDR1 is LNHDA, CDR2 SQIVND, per germline (reference sequence). The CDR3 spans 15 residues. DNA of the CDR3: TGTGCCAGTAGTCTAAGGCCGGTCTCTGGAAACACCATATATTTT. Translation gives CASSLRPVSGNTIYF.

This clonotype was detected ten times or more. This chain uses TRBV20-1 with TRBJ2-7; no clear D. Germline-derived CDR1 and CDR2 are DFQATT and SNEGSKA (reference sequence). The CDR3 runs to 13 residues. Trimming removed 0 bases at V and 3 bases at J, with 9 bases between. Written as DNA, the CDR3 is TGCAGTGCTAGAGATCGCGTGGGCTACGAGCAGTACTTC. Protein sequence: CSARDRVGYEQYF.

This clonotype appeared many times. The gene calls are TRBV11-2 and TRBJ1-1; D remains unclear. V was shortened by 4 bases and J by 10 bases, with 13 bases between the two germline ends. CDR1 is SGHAT and CDR2 is FQNNGV in the germline V gene. The CDR3 is 12 amino acids. CDR3 protein: CASSSEGWRAFF. The CDR3 nucleotides read TGTGCCAGCAGCTCCGAGGGATGGAGAGCTTTCTTT.

In its sample, this clonotype was seen a few times. V usage is TRBV4-1 and J usage is TRBJ1-4; 7 positions match TRBD1. V shed 1 base, J shed 5 bases, and the junction held 4 bases outside the gene matches. The CDR3 extends over 15 amino acids. Germline V gene lookup returns CDR1 MGHRA and CDR2 YSYEKL. CDR3 coding DNA: TGCGCCAGCAGCCAAGCCTGGACAGGAAATGAAAAACTGTTTTTT. This gives the protein CASSQAWTGNEKLFF.

The chain has TRBV7-2 and TRBJ2-7; 9 bases align to TRBD2. The CDR3 runs to 15 residues. Germline CDR1 is SGHTA and CDR2 is FQGNSA. Trimming cost V 3 bases and J 0 bases; bases outside gene matches: 3. The CDR3 DNA follows: TGTGCCAGCAGCTTTGCGGGAGGGCCCTCCTACGAGCAGTACTTC. Encoded protein: CASSFAGGPSYEQYF.

This clonotype was counted a few times. The chain uses TRBV24-1 and TRBJ2-2, with TRBD1 matching 7 bases. V lost 1 base, J lost 1 base, and 2 bases stayed unmatched. Germline V gene sequence: CDR1 KGHDR, CDR2 SFDVKD. CDR3 length equals 16 residues. The CDR3 sequence is CATSDFRTGNTGELFF. The DNA of the CDR3 is TGTGCCACCAGTGATTTCAGGACAGGGAACACCGGGGAGCTGTTTTTT.

In its sample, this clonotype was seen many times. V is TRBV12-3 or TRBV12-4 and J is TRBJ2-7; TRBD1 matches at 11 bases. V dropped 6 bases and J dropped 5; count of bases not matched to a gene: 3. The CDR3 consists of 13 residues. CDR3: CASRGTGGNEQYF. The CDR3 coding sequence is TGTGCCAGCAGAGGGACAGGGGGGAACGAGCAGTACTTC.

The table lists this clonotype with a few counts. The genes are TRBV29-1 and TRBJ1-5; no clear D. The CDR3 is made up of 12 amino acids. The germline CDR1 and CDR2 sequences are SQVTM and ANQGSEA. V lost 6 bases and J lost 11, with 17 bases in between. CDR3 in amino acids: CSVVSEFGSQHF. The CDR3 region has the DNA TGCAGCGTGGTCTCGGAATTTGGGTCCCAGCATTTT.

The chain employs TRBV6-1 and TRBJ2-2; D possibly corresponds to TRBD2 (5 bases). The CDR3 is 15 residues long. The V end lost 2 bases, the J end lost 8 bases, and 15 bases lay between the germline ends. From germline, CDR1 is MNHNS and CDR2 SASEGT. CDR3 protein: CASSENPGFGGELFF. The CDR3 DNA reads TGTGCCAGCAGTGAAAACCCGGGGTTCGGTGGGGAGCTGTTTTTT.

V gene TRBV5-4 combines with J gene TRBJ1-1; unclear D gene. The CDR3 contains 11 residues. The germline CDR1 and CDR2 sequences are SGHNT and YYREEE (reference sequence). The V end was cut by 10 bases, the J end by 1 base, with 8 bases between. DNA for the CDR3: TGTGCCGGCATTGAGAACACTGAAGCTTTCTTT. Translation gives CAGIENTEAFF.

At least ten counts were recorded for this clonotype. J is TRBJ2-2 and V is TRBV28; the D is unclear. CDR1 is MDHEN and CDR2 is SYDVKM in the germline V gene. The CDR3 runs to 12 residues. The V end was cut by 3 bases, the J end by 7 bases, with 6 bases between. The CDR3 DNA is TGTGCCAGCAGTTTGAGTGACGGGGAGCTGTTTTTT. Translation: CASSLSDGELFF.

This clonotype was counted only a few times. The chain couples TRBV5-1 to TRBJ2-7, with TRBD1 matching 9 bases. Germline CDR1 is SGHRS and CDR2 is YFSETQ. This CDR3 has 14 amino acids. V trimming: 3 bases; J trimming: 3 bases; junction bases outside the gene matches: 4. DNA for the CDR3: TGCGCCAGCAGCTCCGGGACAGGGAACTACGAGCAGTACTTC. Translating it yields CASSSGTGNYEQYF.

The V gene is TRBV25-1, the J gene TRBJ2-1; 7 bases fit TRBD2. With 2 bases clipped from V and 3 bases from J, the junction kept 7 bases outside the gene matches. This CDR3 has 16 amino acids. The germline gives CDR1 MGHDK, CDR2 SYGVNS. The CDR3 reads CASSEGLAANYNEQFF. CDR3 DNA: TGTGCCAGCAGTGAAGGCCTAGCGGCTAACTACAATGAGCAGTTCTTC.

The J gene is TRBJ2-7, the V gene TRBV20-1, with 7 bases fitting TRBD2. With 0 bases clipped from V and 0 bases from J, the junction kept 5 bases outside the gene matches. Germline assignment: CDR1 DFQATT and CDR2 SNEGSKA (reference sequence). There are 15 residues in the CDR3. CDR3 region: CSARDRGGGSYEQYF. The CDR3 coding sequence is TGCAGTGCTAGAGATCGGGGCGGGGGCTCCTACGAGCAGTACTTC.